This T cell receptor beta chain is from a study of cytomegalovirus exposure and HLA in healthy donors. Regarding the study as a whole: A later analysis found most CMV-associated TCR beta chains apparently HLA-restricted.

Worth noting for this clone: Its antigen is undetermined.

The PCR ran on 60 Vbeta and 13 Jbeta primers. Clones were sequenced by immunoSEQ multiplex PCR, and TCRdb holds only the in-frame ones, with some missing. The sample shows 150,000 to 200,000 clones, around 73% of them seen only once. Trimming cost V 1 base and J 4 bases, with 11 bases left between them. From germline, CDR1 is SGHTA and CDR2 FQGNSA. The CDR3 runs to 15 residues. Sequencing was carried out using PBMCs. This receptor was taken from a woman under 30 in good health and CMV-seropositive. The chain recombines TRBV7-2 with TRBJ1-5, with D perhaps TRBD1 (5 bases). The CDR3 here is CASSLEVGGNQPQHF. In DNA form, the CDR3 reads TGTGCCAGCAGCTTAGAGGTGGGGGGGAATCAGCCCCAGCATTTT.